The source of this T cell receptor beta chain is a study of blood T cells in healthy people across ages. Germline CDR1 reads MDHEN; CDR2 reads SYDVKM. This CDR3 is built from 17 residues. V was clipped by 6 bases and J by 0 bases, with 15 bases between them. A second PCR of 7 to 11 cycles used a sample-barcoded 5' primer and a J-beta primer mix. TCRdb recomputed calls from the 5' RACE reads with MiXCR, one row per CDR3 protein. Here the sample spans about 1.4 million distinct CDR3 sequences, 55% to 75% being singletons. A remark on this clonotype: Its antigen is currently unknown.

The extraction recovered at least 5.5 micrograms of total RNA per sample. The study, taken as a whole, reports: PBMCs that were unsorted prevented a conclusive naive versus antigen-experienced comparison.

V is TRBV28 and J is TRBJ2-6, with D maybe TRBD1 (6 bases). Sequenced input: blood. The origin of this receptor is a young man in good health. CDR3 loop: CASSRTEANSGANVLTF. CDR3 DNA: TGTGCCAGCAGCCGGACAGAGGCTAACTCTGGGGCCAACGTCCTGACTTTC.